This T cell receptor beta chain was observed in a study of OX40 agonist ivuxolimab in advanced cancers. Regarding the study in general: Ivuxolimab, which targeted the costimulatory receptor OX40 (CD134), was an agonistic, fully human IgG2 monoclonal antibody. Intravenous ivuxolimab was administered to patients every 2 weeks at six dose levels: 0.01, 0.1, 0.3, 1.5, 3 and 10 mg/kg. Of the 50 to 55 patients in dose escalation, about 20 had hepatocellular carcinoma, some 15 had melanoma, 9 had renal cell carcinoma and 9 had head and neck cancer. In the dose-escalation cohort, 82.7% of patients were male, and the mean age was approximately 60 years, with a range of about 23 to 90. Prior anti-PD-1, anti-PD-L1 or anti-CTLA-4 therapy was permitted, and approximately 41% of dose-escalation patients had received checkpoint inhibitors. Partial responses were achieved by three dose-escalation patients, of whom one had hepatocellular carcinoma and two had cutaneous melanoma. The point of sequencing TCRbeta in the periphery was to test whether ivuxolimab changed TCR sequence diversity and drove clonal T-cell expansion. The paper describes the monotherapy dose-escalation part (N ≈ 52 patients) of the phase I trial of ivuxolimab.

With respect to this clone: It lacks a known antigen. No base quality information exists; no much larger clone differs at one position.

Sequences SGHTA (CDR1) and FQGTGA (CDR2) are obtained from the germline V gene. The CDR3 covers 19 residues, taking in both the cysteine and the phenylalanine. CDR3 DNA only is kept here, 57 bases in frame from base 1. V loses 4 bases, J loses 0 bases, and the germline ends lie 19 bases apart. The research as a whole found: After ivuxolimab, more expanded clones were found on average in CD8+ T cells than in CD4+ T cells. Which antigens the clonally expanded peripheral T cells were specific for was not determined. In partial responders in the 0.1-3.0 mg/kg groups, normalized peripheral clonal expansion was found to be among the lowest, especially among CD8+ T cells. At doses from 0.1 to 3.0 mg/kg, clonal expansion was seen in both CD4+ and CD8+ blood T cells between baseline and week 6. Low levels of normalized T-cell clonal expansion were also seen in some patients who did not respond.

The trial excluded patients who had a history of autoimmune disease or who were on systemic immunosuppression. Peripheral blood for TCR sequencing was collected from all dose cohorts at baseline, on cycle 4 day 1, and on cycle 7 day 1. Samples came from an open-label, multicenter, first-in-human phase I dose-escalation trial of ivuxolimab. The trial enrolled adults with locally advanced or metastatic head and neck squamous cell, hepatocellular, melanoma or renal cell carcinoma. Before TCR sequencing, CD4+ and CD8+ T cells were separately sorted from peripheral blood. Genomic DNA was isolated from the sorted cells so that the TCRbeta CDR3 region could be sequenced. The immunoSEQ Assay was used for sequencing of TCRbeta CDR3 regions. The table comes from immuneACCESS by way of TCRdb, which keeps in-frame sequences with V and J called. Part of the clones is missing from these tables; in studies checked, under half for an unresolved V gene and the rest for unknown reasons. This sample comprises about 70,000 clones, about 90% of them detected only once. In total, the top ten clones hold around 2.8% of the sample.

This specimen was CD4+ or CD8+ T cells sorted from blood, taken in a trial of the OX40 agonist ivuxolimab. The sequence was collected from an adult with an advanced solid tumor such as melanoma, head and neck, liver or kidney cancer. The chain uses TRBV7-3 and TRBJ2-6; TRBD2 is perhaps the D gene, given 5 matching bases. At the DNA level, the sequence is TGTGCCAGCAGCTCCCCCCACGCGGGTGGGAGCTCTGGGGCCAACGTCCTGACTTTC. It codes for CASSSPHAGGSSGANVLTF.